One and the same sample provided the 8 T cell receptor beta chains below, sequenced in a study of T cells in Graves' hyperthyroidism and ophthalmopathy. TCR beta CDR3 regions were amplified from RNA. Researchers ran a first-round RT-PCR on the TCR CDR3 using the HTBI primer set. MiXCR was run by TCRdb on the multiplex PCR reads, yielding one entry per CDR3 protein. The sample has around 690,000 distinct CDR3 sequences; 17% are singletons. Sequences were obtained from blood. The receptors shown here come from a man aged 45-60 years with Graves' hyperthyroidism.

This clonotype was observed a few times. This chain uses TRBV28 with TRBJ2-6; a possible D gene is TRBD1 (6 bases). V was trimmed by 6 bases and J by 0 bases, leaving 12 bases between them. Germline V lookup: CDR1 MDHEN, CDR2 SYDVKM. This CDR3 is 16 amino acids long. CDR3 residues: CASRMTGSSGANVLTF. CDR3 in DNA: TGTGCCAGCAGAATGACAGGCAGCTCTGGGGCCAACGTCCTGACTTTC.

The rearrangement joins TRBV27 to TRBJ2-2, with 9 bases aligning to TRBD1. This CDR3 is 14 amino acids long. The trim removed 6 bases at V and 5 bases at J, leaving 4 bases unmatched. The germline CDR1 and CDR2 sequences are MNHEY and SMNVEV (reference sequence). The CDR3 protein is CASSRDRETGELFF. The CDR3 DNA follows: TGTGCCAGCAGCCGGGACAGGGAGACCGGGGAGCTGTTTTTT.

V gene TRBV5-1 combines with J gene TRBJ2-1; no firm D call. The CDR3 sequence is 15 residues long. The V and J ends lost 6 bases and 0 bases respectively, with 13 bases between them. The germline V gene encodes CDR1 SGHRS and CDR2 YFSETQ. CDR3: CASILQPSSYNEQFF. CDR3 DNA: TGCGCCAGCATCCTTCAGCCGAGCTCCTACAATGAGCAGTTCTTC.

This sequence joins TRBV12-3 or TRBV12-4 and TRBJ2-2, with TRBD1 identical over 9 bases. Unmatched junction bases numbered 0, after V lost 4 bases and J lost 6 bases. The CDR3 extends over 13 amino acids. In DNA, the CDR3 is TGTGCCAGCAGTTACAGGGGGCCCGGGGAGCTGTTTTTT. This sequence encodes CASSYRGPGELFF.

There are a few counts of this clonotype. The chain joins TRBV27 to TRBJ1-5; no firm D call. Trimming left V 5 bases short and J 5 bases short, with 13 bases between. The CDR3 loop spans 14 amino acids. In germline, CDR1 is MNHEY, CDR2 SMNVEV (reference sequence). The CDR3 spells CASSRNSGHQPQHF. In nucleotides, the CDR3 is TGTGCCAGCAGTCGAAACAGTGGGCATCAGCCCCAGCATTTT.

This clonotype was observed a few times. This chain joins TRBV3-1 and TRBJ1-1; weak D call: TRBD1 (5 bases). The CDR3 has 13 residues. V lost 3 bases and J lost 4, with 9 bases in between. The germline V gene has CDR1 LGHDT and CDR2 YNNKEL (reference sequence). The CDR3 loop is CASSQGPGTEAFF. DNA for the CDR3: TGTGCCAGCAGCCAGGGGCCTGGCACTGAAGCTTTCTTT.

This clonotype came up a few times. The rearrangement joins TRBV18 to TRBJ2-7, with 11 bases lining up with TRBD2. Germline-derived CDR1 and CDR2 are KGHSH and LQKENI. The CDR3 runs 16 residues. J gave up 6 bases and V 2 bases, and 9 bases lay outside the gene matches. The CDR3 sequence is CASSPRVSGRDVEQYF. For the CDR3, the DNA is TGTGCCAGCTCACCAAGGGTTAGCGGGAGGGACGTCGAGCAGTACTTC.

Many counts were recorded for this clonotype. The gene calls are TRBV2 and TRBJ2-1, with TRBD2 matching over 9 bases. Germline CDR1 reads SNHLY; CDR2 reads FYNNEI. This CDR3 contains 14 residues. The V and J ends lost 7 bases and 6 bases, in that order; junction bases with no gene match: 7. The CDR3 DNA is TGTGCCAGCATTCCCGGGACTAGCTTCAATGAGCAGTTCTTC. The encoded protein is CASIPGTSFNEQFF. Filled out from reference TRBV2 and TRBJ2-1, the complete variable domain reads EPEVTQTPSHQVTQMGQEVILRCVPISNHLYFYWYRQILGQKVEFLVSFYNNEISEKSEIFDDQFSVERPDGSNFTLKIRSTKLEDSAMYFCASIPGTSFNEQFFGPGTRLTVL.